The clone carrying this T cell receptor (beta chain) was detected a few times. Its specificity is not known. Time point specified: after neoadjuvant nivolumab, at surgical resection. The patients had HPV-negative, locally advanced oral cavity squamous cell carcinoma. The data are from a study of neoadjuvant anti-PD-1 for oral cavity cancer. Whole-study results and caveats: Post-nivolumab, blood T cell clonality was significantly elevated in non-responders.

Six replicates per PBMC sample, mostly from roughly 500 ng of genomic DNA. Only in-frame clones appear in the TCRdb table, and some are missing; sequencing was by immunoSEQ multiplex PCR. The sample has some 14,000 clones, 60% to 80% seen once; the top ten hold 2% to 2.5%. CDR3 size: 14 residues. V lost 3 bases and J 0 bases, leaving 8 bases between the germline ends. CDR1 and CDR2 from the germline V gene are MRHNA and SNTAGT. The origin of this receptor is a person aged 40 to 85 with oral cavity squamous cell carcinoma. The sample was PBMCs, taken after nivolumab (anti-PD-1) treatment. The gene calls are TRBV6-4 and TRBJ1-2, with D possibly being TRBD1 (6 bases). CDR3 sequence: CASSEQGSNYGYTF. DNA of the CDR3: TGTGCCAGCAGTGAGCAGGGGTCTAACTATGGCTACACCTTC.